Below, one T cell receptor (beta chain) is given with its context. Under the authors' procedure: Amplification with reference gene primers provided the estimates of nucleated cell counts. Data came from immunoSEQ multiplex PCR; TCRdb stores just in-frame clones and leaves some out. The V and J calls and the clone size are those of that table, but D and trimming were determined from the DNA. The repertoire holds 200,000 to 250,000 clones, with 85% to 90% as singletons. These data originate in a study of blood T cell repertoires in COVID-19. About the research overall: Sources were T cells, B-cell-depleted T cells, or PBMCs; the material itself was cDNA or gDNA.

V shed 10 bases and J 8 bases; nucleotides not matched to a gene: 6. This CDR3 has 13 residues. All enrollees were about 18 to 90 years old and from roughly 26 US areas. Participants' reported clinical history set cohort assignment. The sequence came from a woman aged 45-65 years who had recovered from COVID-19. This chain uses TRBV12-3 or TRBV12-4 with TRBJ2-1; 12 nucleotides line up with TRBD2. The source material was PBMCs or T cells enriched from blood (not recorded which). CDR3 sequence: CATAGLAGDEQFF. In nucleotides, the CDR3 is TGTGCCACCGCGGGACTAGCGGGCGATGAGCAGTTCTTC.